This entry features one T cell receptor (beta chain) sequence. Its antigen is unidentified. These data come from a study of beta chain features in type 1 diabetes. Study-wide findings and caveats: Researchers report that Type 1 diabetes patients had moderately but significantly shorter TCRB CDR3s across all four CD4+ subsets.

Reverse transcription of all isolated RNA meant that expressed TCRB transcripts were sequenced. This table comes from immunoSEQ multiplex PCR, and its TCRdb copy is limited to in-frame clones, with some not included. The profile shows roughly 730,000 clones, around 15% of them singletons. The CDR3 runs to 16 residues. Germline assignment: CDR1 MNHEY and CDR2 SVGAGI. V was clipped by 0 bases and J by 8 bases, with 17 bases between them. The chain carries TRBV6-5 and TRBJ2-1, with a weak D call TRBD2 (6 bases). Sequenced: naive CD4+ T cells from blood. The sequence came from a man aged 18-30 years with type 1 diabetes. The CDR3 sequence: CASSYSRGGAGHEQFF. DNA for the CDR3: TGTGCCAGCAGTTACTCGCGTGGCGGGGCTGGGCATGAGCAGTTCTTC.